These T cell receptor beta chains were read from a single sample in a study of blood T cell repertoires in COVID-19. The protocol was immunoSEQ multiplex PCR, while the TCRdb copy is restricted to in-frame clones and leaves out a portion. The data contain 95,000 to 100,000 clones, less than 90% of them singletons. The sample comprised peripheral blood. The receptors were sampled from a man older than 75 with acute or convalescent COVID-19. Both conserved end residues are part of each CDR3. A D gene is named only where the DNA matches it firmly. Some rows have no size entry. The others give once, few or many, or a class for an expanded clone.

v_gene	d_gene	abundance	j_gene	CDR3nt	CDR3aa
TRBV4-1	.	.	TRBJ2-7	TGCGCCAGCAGCGTTCGACTTCCTCCCTACGAGCAGTACTTC	CASSVRLPPYEQYF
TRBV28	.	.	TRBJ1-5	TGTGCCAGCAGACCCACAGGGCTGAATCAGCCCCAGCATTTT	CASRPTGLNQPQHF
TRBV28	.	.	TRBJ1-2	TGTGCCAGCAGTTTATCGGCACAGTTTCTCCAGGACTACACCTTC	CASSLSAQFLQDYTF
TRBV19	.	.	TRBJ1-1	TGTGCCAGTAGGGACAGTTCGAACACTGAAGCTTTCTTT	CASRDSSNTEAFF
TRBV3-1/TRBV3-2	.	.	TRBJ1-2	TGTGCCAGCAGCCTCGGGACATCTCATGGCTACACCTTC	CASSLGTSHGYTF
TRBV19	TRBD2	.	TRBJ2-7	TGTGCCAGTAGCGGAGCGGGAGGTAACGAGCAGTACTTC	CASSGAGGNEQYF
TRBV11-2	TRBD2	.	TRBJ2-2	TGTGCCAGCAGCTTGGTAGCGGGAGCCCCTACCGGGGAGCTGTTTTTT	CASSLVAGAPTGELFF
TRBV29-1	TRBD1	.	TRBJ1-1	TGCAGCGTCGGACAGGGGCACACTGAAGCTTTCTTT	CSVGQGHTEAFF
TRBV7-6	.	once	TRBJ1-6	TGTGCCAGCAGCTTAGGGGCTCTAAGCTCCTATAATTCACCCCTCCACTTT	CASSLGALSSYNSPLHF
TRBV7-2	.	.	TRBJ1-1	TGTGCCAGCAGCTCACAGGGCCCCCTTAGGGAGAACACTGAAGCTTTCTTT	CASSSQGPLRENTEAFF
TRBV4-3	.	.	TRBJ1-4	TGCGCCAGCAGCCAAGGGAACAGGATCGGAGAAAAACTGTTTTTT	CASSQGNRIGEKLFF
TRBV6-2/TRBV6-3	TRBD1	once	TRBJ2-7	TGTGCCAGCAGTTCGCCTACCGGGACAGGGTTCTACGAGCAGTACTTC	CASSSPTGTGFYEQYF
TRBV5-8	TRBD2	.	TRBJ2-1	TGTGCCAGCAGCTTGGGCCTAGCGGCAGGGAATGAGCAGTTCTTC	CASSLGLAAGNEQFF
TRBV5-1	.	.	TRBJ2-2	TGCGCCAGCAGACCCCTCGGAGCGAACACCGGGGAGCTGTTTTTT	CASRPLGANTGELFF
TRBV3-1/TRBV3-2	.	.	TRBJ1-1	TGTGCCAGCAGCCAAGGACAAATTGCACCAGGCGCCACTGAAGCTTTCTTT	CASSQGQIAPGATEAFF
TRBV19	.	few	TRBJ1-2	TGTGCCAGTAGTATTGGAGGCCAGGGGATCGGCTACACCTTC	CASSIGGQGIGYTF
TRBV12-3/TRBV12-4	TRBD1	once	TRBJ2-7	TGTGCCAGCAGTGTCGGACAGGCCTACGAGCAGTACTTC	CASSVGQAYEQYF
TRBV19	TRBD1	.	TRBJ1-5	TGTGCCAGTAGTATAGAAGTGATGGGACAGAGGAATCAGCCCCAGCATTTT	CASSIEVMGQRNQPQHF
TRBV18	.	.	TRBJ1-1	TGTGCCAGCTCACCCCGGACAGTCCAGAACACTGAAGCTTTCTTT	CASSPRTVQNTEAFF
TRBV7-8	TRBD1	.	TRBJ2-5	TGTGCCAGCAGCTTCGACAGGGGCCAAGAGACCCAGTACTTC	CASSFDRGQETQYF
TRBV7-3	TRBD2	.	TRBJ2-1	TGTGCCAGCTCGAGGGTAGCGGGAGGGTGGGATGAGCAGTTCTTC	CASSRVAGGWDEQFF
TRBV9	.	.	TRBJ2-1	TGTGCCAGCAGCGTTTGGACTGATCACAATGAGCAGTTCTTC	CASSVWTDHNEQFF
TRBV6-2/TRBV6-3	.	.	TRBJ1-1	TGTGCCAGCAGCCCGGGCGGGGCAGAGAACACTGAAGCTTTCTTT	CASSPGGAENTEAFF
TRBV6-4	TRBD1	.	TRBJ1-3	TGTGCCAGCAGCGTACAGGGGGCTGGAAACACCATATATTTT	CASSVQGAGNTIYF
TRBV9	.	.	TRBJ2-3	TGTGCCAGCAGCGTAGCGGGAGCTCCCACAGATACGCAGTATTTT	CASSVAGAPTDTQYF
TRBV6-6	.	few	TRBJ2-7	TGTGCCAGCAGAGAGATGACAGGTTCCTCCTACGAGCAGTACTTC	CASREMTGSSYEQYF
TRBV5-1	TRBD1	.	TRBJ1-4	TGCGCCAGCAGGACCGGGACAGGGGGAGTTAATGAAAAACTGTTTTTT	CASRTGTGGVNEKLFF
TRBV4-2	.	few	TRBJ1-2	TGTGCCAGCAGCCGAGAGGGCCAGTCCGTTGATTTAGGCTACACCTTC	CASSREGQSVDLGYTF
TRBV28	.	.	TRBJ2-7	TGTGCCAGCAGTCCTCCTAGTTTCCGCTACGAGCAGTACTTC	CASSPPSFRYEQYF
TRBV29-1	TRBD2	.	TRBJ2-2	TGCAGCGGTACAGTAGCGGGAGTACGAACCGGGGAGCTGTTTTTT	CSGTVAGVRTGELFF
TRBV10-3	.	once	TRBJ1-2	TGTGCCATCAGTGAGGTATTGGGGGCTAGCATTTCGGGCTACACCTTC	CAISEVLGASISGYTF
TRBV6-5	.	.	TRBJ2-1	TGTGCCAGCATAGCAGATCCTTACAATGAGCAGTTCTTC	CASIADPYNEQFF
TRBV5-1	.	.	TRBJ2-2	TGCGCCAGCAGCACCCTTGGGGCAGGGAACACCGGGGAGCTGTTTTTT	CASSTLGAGNTGELFF
TRBV24-1	TRBD1	.	TRBJ1-2	TGTGCCACCAGCCTTTCGGGGACAGGACCCTATGGCTACACCTTC	CATSLSGTGPYGYTF
TRBV7-8	TRBD1	.	TRBJ1-6	TGTGCCAGCAGCCCCAGGACAGGGGGCTCCTATAATTCACCCCTCCACTTT	CASSPRTGGSYNSPLHF
TRBV11-2	.	.	TRBJ2-3	TGTGCCAGCAGCTCCGAAGTCGACGCGAGGTGGTTAGATACGCAGTATTTT	CASSSEVDARWLDTQYF
TRBV2	TRBD1	.	TRBJ2-2	TGTGCCAGCAGCATACAGGGGGCGGACACCGGGGAGCTGTTTTTT	CASSIQGADTGELFF
TRBV20-1	.	.	TRBJ1-5	TGCAGTGCTAGTCGGGACAATAGCAATCAGCCCCAGCATTTT	CSASRDNSNQPQHF
TRBV9	.	.	TRBJ1-2	TGTGCCAGCAGCAGTACAGGGTACAGCTTTGGCTACACCTTC	CASSSTGYSFGYTF
TRBV5-4	.	.	TRBJ1-1	TGTGCCAGCAGCTACCAGGGTGCTGAAGCTTTCTTT	CASSYQGAEAFF
TRBV5-4	.	.	TRBJ1-1	TGTGCCAGCAGCTTGGCAGGGGCGCAAACTGAAGCTTTCTTT	CASSLAGAQTEAFF
TRBV7-9	.	.	TRBJ1-2	TGTGCCAGCAGCCGTGACAGGCGGGGCTACACCTTC	CASSRDRRGYTF
TRBV3-1/TRBV3-2	TRBD2	.	TRBJ2-3	TGTGCCAGCAGTCCGGGAGGGGCTAGCGGGAGCACAGATACGCAGTATTTT	CASSPGGASGSTDTQYF
TRBV19	.	.	TRBJ1-5	TGTGCCAGCAGTCCAATGAATCAGCCCCAGCATTTT	CASSPMNQPQHF
TRBV29-1	TRBD1	.	TRBJ1-2	TGCAGCGTTAGGACAGGGGGTTATGGCTACACCTTC	CSVRTGGYGYTF
TRBV7-2	.	.	TRBJ1-4	TGTGCCAGCAGCTTAGCGAGGTCCACGGGGGTTGAAAAACTGTTTTTT	CASSLARSTGVEKLFF